A selection of T cell receptor beta chains follows, all from one sample in a study of blood T cells in healthy people across ages. TCRdb re-derived calls from the 5' RACE reads in MiXCR, one entry per CDR3 protein. This sample has around 790,000 distinct CDR3 sequences; 40% to 50% occur once, and the top ten carry about a fifth. Sequenced material: blood. Receptors were obtained from a man in his sixties in good health. CDR3s include the opening cysteine and the closing phenylalanine or tryptophan. The order of the fields is J gene, clone size, V gene, D gene, CDR3 protein, CDR3 DNA. A D gene is named only where the DNA matches it firmly. Where a row states a size, it is once, few, many or the class of an expanded clone; other rows omit it.

J gene: TRBJ2-7
clone size: NA
V gene: TRBV7-2
D gene: NA
CDR3 protein: CASREAGLPYEQYF
CDR3 DNA: TGTGCCAGCAGGGAGGCCGGACTTCCCTACGAGCAGTACTTC

J gene: TRBJ1-1
clone size: NA
V gene: TRBV2
D gene: NA
CDR3 protein: CASSEEGRETFF
CDR3 DNA: TGTGCCAGCAGTGAAGAAGGACGGGAAACTTTCTTT

J gene: TRBJ2-1
clone size: few
V gene: TRBV7-2
D gene: NA
CDR3 protein: CASSEGAGTYNEQFF
CDR3 DNA: TGTGCCAGCAGCGAAGGCGCAGGGACCTACAATGAGCAGTTCTTC

J gene: TRBJ2-2
clone size: few
V gene: TRBV29-1
D gene: NA
CDR3 protein: CSVEYGGTGELFF
CDR3 DNA: TGCAGCGTTGAATACGGGGGCACCGGGGAGCTGTTTTTT

J gene: TRBJ2-1
clone size: NA
V gene: TRBV27
D gene: TRBD1
CDR3 protein: CASSYDRVIRNEQFF
CDR3 DNA: TGTGCCAGCAGTTACGACAGGGTTATTCGCAATGAGCAGTTCTTC

J gene: TRBJ2-1
clone size: NA
V gene: TRBV4-3
D gene: NA
CDR3 protein: CASSQDRYNDQFF
CDR3 DNA: TGCGCCAGCAGCCAAGATCGATACAATGATCAGTTCTTC

J gene: TRBJ2-5
clone size: few
V gene: TRBV6-2/TRBV6-3
D gene: TRBD1
CDR3 protein: CASSGDRDVTQYF
CDR3 DNA: TGTGCCAGCAGTGGGGACAGGGATGTGACCCAGTACTTC

J gene: TRBJ1-3
clone size: NA
V gene: TRBV20-1
D gene: NA
CDR3 protein: CSARDSEFSGNTIYF
CDR3 DNA: TGCAGTGCTAGAGATTCCGAGTTCTCTGGAAACACCATATATTTT

J gene: TRBJ2-4
clone size: few
V gene: TRBV20-1
D gene: NA
CDR3 protein: CSARDRINIQYF
CDR3 DNA: TGCAGTGCCCGAGACAGAATAAACATTCAGTACTTC

J gene: TRBJ2-7
clone size: NA
V gene: TRBV7-2
D gene: TRBD2
CDR3 protein: CASSLVELAGAHEQYF
CDR3 DNA: TGTGCCAGCAGCTTAGTCGAGCTAGCGGGGGCCCACGAGCAGTACTTC

J gene: TRBJ1-5
clone size: NA
V gene: TRBV14
D gene: NA
CDR3 protein: CASSQGVFQPQHF
CDR3 DNA: TGTGCCAGCAGCCAAGGGGTTTTTCAGCCCCAGCATTTT

J gene: TRBJ1-2
clone size: NA
V gene: TRBV7-6
D gene: NA
CDR3 protein: CASSPQGSSNYGYTF
CDR3 DNA: TGTGCCAGCAGCCCGCAGGGTTCTAGTAACTATGGCTACACCTTC

J gene: TRBJ1-6
clone size: NA
V gene: TRBV5-1
D gene: TRBD1
CDR3 protein: CASSDGQGNPPLHF
CDR3 DNA: TGCGCCAGCAGCGACGGACAGGGTAATCCACCCCTCCACTTT

J gene: TRBJ1-1
clone size: NA
V gene: TRBV7-2
D gene: TRBD1
CDR3 protein: CASRRTGSMNTEAFF
CDR3 DNA: TGTGCCAGCAGACGGACAGGATCCATGAACACTGAAGCTTTCTTT

J gene: TRBJ1-4
clone size: NA
V gene: TRBV20-1
D gene: NA
CDR3 protein: CSARDGTENNEKLFF
CDR3 DNA: TGCAGTGCTAGAGATGGGACTGAAAATAATGAAAAACTGTTTTTT

J gene: TRBJ1-1
clone size: NA
V gene: TRBV5-1
D gene: NA
CDR3 protein: CASSLDRSEAFF
CDR3 DNA: TGCGCCAGCAGCTTGGACAGGTCTGAAGCTTTCTTT

J gene: TRBJ1-1
clone size: few
V gene: TRBV10-3
D gene: TRBD1
CDR3 protein: CAIRGTGNTEAFF
CDR3 DNA: TGTGCCATCAGGGGGACAGGGAACACTGAAGCTTTCTTT

J gene: TRBJ2-7
clone size: many
V gene: TRBV12-3/TRBV12-4
D gene: TRBD1
CDR3 protein: CASSSDRGYEQYF
CDR3 DNA: TGTGCCAGCAGTTCGGACAGGGGCTACGAGCAGTACTTC

J gene: TRBJ2-6
clone size: NA
V gene: TRBV5-1
D gene: NA
CDR3 protein: CASSYGQNPSGANVLTF
CDR3 DNA: TGCGCCAGCAGCTATGGACAGAACCCCTCTGGGGCCAACGTCCTGACTTTC

J gene: TRBJ2-5
clone size: many
V gene: TRBV12-3/TRBV12-4
D gene: TRBD1
CDR3 protein: CASSQGTAQETQYF
CDR3 DNA: TGTGCCAGCAGTCAAGGGACAGCACAAGAGACCCAGTACTTC

J gene: TRBJ1-1
clone size: few
V gene: TRBV5-1
D gene: NA
CDR3 protein: CASSSRTSPTEAFF
CDR3 DNA: TGCGCCAGCAGCTCAAGAACATCCCCCACCGAAGCTTTCTTT

J gene: TRBJ2-5
clone size: NA
V gene: TRBV20-1
D gene: NA
CDR3 protein: CSAREIYEQYF
CDR3 DNA: TGCAGTGCTAGGGAGATCTATGAGCAGTACTTC

J gene: TRBJ1-2
clone size: NA
V gene: TRBV30
D gene: NA
CDR3 protein: CAWNSRDGGSFGYTF
CDR3 DNA: TGTGCCTGGAACTCCCGGGACGGAGGGTCGTTTGGCTACACCTTC

J gene: TRBJ2-7
clone size: NA
V gene: TRBV6-2/TRBV6-3
D gene: TRBD2
CDR3 protein: CASSNPTSGGAERREEQYF
CDR3 DNA: TGTGCCAGCAGTAACCCTACTAGCGGGGGGGCCGAGAGAAGAGAGGAGCAGTACTTC

J gene: TRBJ1-1
clone size: NA
V gene: TRBV5-6
D gene: NA
CDR3 protein: CASSLSYEAFF
CDR3 DNA: TGTGCCAGCAGCTTGAGCTATGAAGCTTTCTTT

J gene: TRBJ2-5
clone size: few
V gene: TRBV9
D gene: NA
CDR3 protein: CASSVSGGVGETQYF
CDR3 DNA: TGTGCCAGCAGCGTTTCGGGCGGGGTTGGAGAGACCCAGTACTTC

J gene: TRBJ2-7
clone size: NA
V gene: TRBV20-1
D gene: TRBD1
CDR3 protein: CSARLRTGAYKQYF
CDR3 DNA: TGCAGTGCTAGATTAAGGACAGGGGCCTACAAGCAGTACTTC

J gene: TRBJ1-2
clone size: NA
V gene: TRBV10-3
D gene: NA
CDR3 protein: CAISESPGHGYTF
CDR3 DNA: TGTGCCATCAGTGAGTCCCCCGGGCATGGCTACACCTTC